The clone carrying this T cell receptor (beta chain) was observed many times. The antigen is not known. This record comes from a study of early T cells in non-severe SARS-CoV-2 infection. Looking at the study overall: Chains from this unsorted whole-blood bulk RNA could not be paired. General observations from the study: Matching results from VDJdb favored anti-spike CD8 responses, leaving private and CD4 specificities undetected.

Individual cDNA molecules were tagged with unique molecular identifiers, the study reported. TCRdb processed the 5' RACE reads anew with MiXCR; each CDR3 protein has one entry. The sample consists of approximately 30,000 distinct CDR3 sequences, 5.6% of them appearing once. The CDR3 consists of 13 residues. Trimming pared 3 bases from V and 3 bases from J, leaving 6 bases between. Germline CDR1 SGHTA, CDR2 FQGNSA. Sequenced sample: whole blood. V usage is TRBV7-2 and J usage is TRBJ2-1; the D is unclear. The TCR was taken from an adult who was a healthcare worker with PCR-confirmed SARS-CoV-2 infection or an uninfected control (not recorded which). The CDR3 region has the DNA TGTGCCAGCAGCTTGTGGAGCTACAATGAGCAGTTCTTC. Encoded protein: CASSLWSYNEQFF. Full variable domain (outside the CDR3, taken from reference TRBV7-2 and TRBJ2-1): GAGVSQSPSNKVTEKGKDVELRCDPISGHTALYWYRQSLGQGLEFLIYFQGNSAPDKSGLPSDRFSAERTGGSVSTLTIQRTQQEDSAVYLCASSLWSYNEQFFGPGTRLTVL.